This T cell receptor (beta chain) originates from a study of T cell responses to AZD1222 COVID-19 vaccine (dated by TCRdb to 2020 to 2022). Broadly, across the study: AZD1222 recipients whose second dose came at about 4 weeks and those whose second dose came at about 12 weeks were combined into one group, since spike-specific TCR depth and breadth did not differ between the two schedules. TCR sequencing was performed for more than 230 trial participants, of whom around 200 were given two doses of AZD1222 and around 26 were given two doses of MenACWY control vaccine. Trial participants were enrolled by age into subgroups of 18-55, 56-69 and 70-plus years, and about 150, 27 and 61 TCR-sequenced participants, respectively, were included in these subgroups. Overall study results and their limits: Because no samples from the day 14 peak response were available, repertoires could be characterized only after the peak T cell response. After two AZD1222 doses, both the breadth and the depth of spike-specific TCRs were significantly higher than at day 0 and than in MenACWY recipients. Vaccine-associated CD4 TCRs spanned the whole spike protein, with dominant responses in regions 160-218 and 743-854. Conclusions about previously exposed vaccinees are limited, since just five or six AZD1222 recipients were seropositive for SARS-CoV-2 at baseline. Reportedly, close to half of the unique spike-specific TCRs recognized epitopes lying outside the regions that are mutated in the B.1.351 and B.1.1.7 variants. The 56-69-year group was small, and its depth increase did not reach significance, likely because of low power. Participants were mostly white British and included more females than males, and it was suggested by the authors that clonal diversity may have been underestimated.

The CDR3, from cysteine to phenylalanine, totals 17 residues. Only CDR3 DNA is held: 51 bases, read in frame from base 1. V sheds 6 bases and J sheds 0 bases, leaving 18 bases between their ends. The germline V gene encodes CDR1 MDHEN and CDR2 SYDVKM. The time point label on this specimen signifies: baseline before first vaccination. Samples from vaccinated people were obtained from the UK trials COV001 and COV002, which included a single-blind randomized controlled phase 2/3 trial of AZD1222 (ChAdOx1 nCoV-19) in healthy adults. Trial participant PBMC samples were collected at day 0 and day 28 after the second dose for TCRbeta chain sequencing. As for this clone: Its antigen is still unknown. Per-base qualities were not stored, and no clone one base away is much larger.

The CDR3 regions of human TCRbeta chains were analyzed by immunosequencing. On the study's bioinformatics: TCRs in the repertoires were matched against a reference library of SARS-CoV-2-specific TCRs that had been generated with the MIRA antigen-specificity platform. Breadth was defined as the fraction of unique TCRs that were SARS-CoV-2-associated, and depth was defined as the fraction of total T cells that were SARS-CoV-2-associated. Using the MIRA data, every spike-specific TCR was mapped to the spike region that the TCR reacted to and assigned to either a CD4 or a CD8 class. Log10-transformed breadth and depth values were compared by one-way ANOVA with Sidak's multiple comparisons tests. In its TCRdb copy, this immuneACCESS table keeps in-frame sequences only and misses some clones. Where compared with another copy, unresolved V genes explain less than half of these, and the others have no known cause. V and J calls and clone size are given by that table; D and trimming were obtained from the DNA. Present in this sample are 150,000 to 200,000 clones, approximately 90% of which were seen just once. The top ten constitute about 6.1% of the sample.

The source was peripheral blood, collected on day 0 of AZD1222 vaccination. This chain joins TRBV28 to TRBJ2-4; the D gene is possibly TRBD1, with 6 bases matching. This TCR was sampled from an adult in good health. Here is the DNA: TGTGCCAGCAGCAGCCTAGGTGGGGGCCTAGCCAAAAACATTCAGTACTTC. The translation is CASSSLGGGLAKNIQYF.